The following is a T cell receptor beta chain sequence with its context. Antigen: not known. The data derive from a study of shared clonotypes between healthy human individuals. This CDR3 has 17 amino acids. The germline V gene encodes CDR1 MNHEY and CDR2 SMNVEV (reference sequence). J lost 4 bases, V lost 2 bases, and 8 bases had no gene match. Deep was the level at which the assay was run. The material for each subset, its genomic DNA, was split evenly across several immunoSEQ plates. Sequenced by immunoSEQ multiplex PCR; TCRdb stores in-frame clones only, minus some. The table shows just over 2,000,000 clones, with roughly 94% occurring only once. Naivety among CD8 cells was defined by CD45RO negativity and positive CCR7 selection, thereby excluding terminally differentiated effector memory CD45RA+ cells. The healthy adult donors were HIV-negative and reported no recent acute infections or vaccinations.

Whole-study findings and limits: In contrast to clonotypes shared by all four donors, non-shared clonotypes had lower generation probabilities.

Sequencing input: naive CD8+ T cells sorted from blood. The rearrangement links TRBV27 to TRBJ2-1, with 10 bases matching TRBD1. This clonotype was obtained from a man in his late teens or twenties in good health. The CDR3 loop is CASSLILGTGAYNEQFF. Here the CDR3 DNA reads TGTGCCAGCAGTTTAATATTGGGGACAGGGGCTTACAATGAGCAGTTCTTC.